The source of this T cell receptor beta chain is a study of shared clonotypes between healthy human individuals. Per the authors' pipeline: From ImmunoSEQ came sequences covering only the junction and carrying no quality scores, so filtering differed. Profiling relied on immunoSEQ multiplex PCR, and the TCRdb table lists in-frame clones only, not all of them. For V, J and clone size, that table is used; D and trimming come from the DNA. Here the sample spans about 1 million clones, 70% to 80% being singletons. Germline CDR1 is WNHNN and CDR2 is SYGVQD (reference sequence). V was cut by 0 bases and J by 5 bases, with 5 bases left in between. CDR3 length: 13 amino acids. Study-wide results and limits: Around 5% was the fraction of naive CD4 clonotypes found shared across a few donors.

Each donor was a Caucasian adult residing in Nashville, Tennessee. Notes on this clone: Its specificity is unknown.

The clonotype originates from a man younger than 30 in good health. The chain has TRBV10-1 and TRBJ2-1; no firm D call. Sequenced material: memory CD4+ T cells sorted from blood. Indicated subset: CD45RA-negative fraction. DNA of the CDR3: TGCGCCAGCAGTGAGTCGATTAACAATGAGCAGTTCTTC. Translated: CASSESINNEQFF.